The rows below give T cell receptor beta chains drawn from one sample of a study of T-cell reconstitution after alpha-beta-depleted transplantation in children. TCRdb itself ran the PCR reads through MiXCR, one entry per CDR3 protein. The sample lists about 980,000 distinct CDR3 sequences; about 29% were seen once. The input for sequencing was PBMCs, mostly from graft donor cells, taken 360 days after TCRalphabeta/CD19-depleted stem cell transplant. These receptors originate from a boy in the first two years of life who had a stem cell transplant for SCID, so the T cells may come from the graft donor. Each CDR3 is given with its conserved first and last residue. A D gene is named only where the DNA matches it firmly. Only some rows state a clone size, as once, few, many or a class for expanded clones.

.,.,TRBJ2-1,TRBV29-1,CSVERTLEQFF,TGCAGCGTTGAGCGGACACTTGAGCAGTTCTTC
.,TRBD1,TRBJ2-3,TRBV15,CATSRYRSQGALGDTQYF,TGTGCCACCAGCAGATATCGATCACAGGGGGCGCTCGGGGATACGCAGTATTTT
few,.,TRBJ2-7,TRBV6-5,CASSYPQGKGYEQYF,TGTGCCAGCAGTTACCCACAGGGAAAGGGCTACGAGCAGTACTTC
many,.,TRBJ2-3,TRBV12-3/TRBV12-4,CASSLTGPTDTQYF,TGTGCCAGCAGCTTGACAGGCCCCACAGATACGCAGTATTTT
few,.,TRBJ2-7,TRBV12-3/TRBV12-4,CASSLRGTHEQYF,TGTGCCAGCAGTTTACGGGGAACCCACGAGCAGTACTTC
few,.,TRBJ2-7,TRBV28,CASSLSLGQGPYEQYF,TGTGCCAGCAGTTTATCCCTTGGGCAGGGGCCCTACGAGCAGTACTTC
.,.,TRBJ1-6,TRBV15,CATSREAPNNSPLHF,TGTGCCACCAGCAGAGAGGCCCCTAATAATTCACCCCTCCACTTT
few,.,TRBJ2-7,TRBV12-3/TRBV12-4,CASRPNSLPRDEQYF,TGTGCCAGCAGACCCAACAGTCTCCCTAGGGACGAGCAGTACTTC
.,TRBD1,TRBJ2-1,TRBV6-5,CASRLDRSQQFF,TGTGCCAGCAGATTGGACAGGTCGCAGCAGTTCTTC
.,.,TRBJ2-2,TRBV3-1,CASSQDARGGELFF,TGTGCCAGCAGCCAAGATGCTCGGGGCGGGGAGCTGTTTTTT
.,.,TRBJ2-7,TRBV4-1,CASSQDEDAYEQYF,TGCGCCAGCAGCCAAGACGAAGACGCTTACGAGCAGTACTTC
few,.,TRBJ2-7,TRBV12-3/TRBV12-4,CASRPRLVSSYEQYF,TGTGCCAGCAGACCCCGACTAGTGTCGTCCTACGAGCAGTACTTC
.,.,TRBJ2-2,TRBV2,CASQPYGAGELFF,TGTGCCAGCCAACCATATGGGGCCGGGGAGCTGTTTTTT
.,.,TRBJ2-1,TRBV14,CASSLDGARVNEQFF,TGTGCCAGCAGCCTTGATGGGGCGAGGGTCAATGAGCAGTTCTTC